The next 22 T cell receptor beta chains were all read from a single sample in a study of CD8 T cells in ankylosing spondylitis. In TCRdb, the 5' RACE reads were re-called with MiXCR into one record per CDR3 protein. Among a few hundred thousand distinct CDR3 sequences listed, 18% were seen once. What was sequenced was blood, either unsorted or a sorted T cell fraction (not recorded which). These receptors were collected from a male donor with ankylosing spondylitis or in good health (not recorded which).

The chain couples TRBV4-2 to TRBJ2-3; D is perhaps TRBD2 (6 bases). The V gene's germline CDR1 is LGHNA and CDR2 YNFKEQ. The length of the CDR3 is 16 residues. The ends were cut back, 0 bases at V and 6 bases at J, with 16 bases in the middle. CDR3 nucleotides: TGTGCCAGCAGCCAAGAAGCGGGTGGGGTAGCGGATACGCAGTATTTT. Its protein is CASSQEAGGVADTQYF.

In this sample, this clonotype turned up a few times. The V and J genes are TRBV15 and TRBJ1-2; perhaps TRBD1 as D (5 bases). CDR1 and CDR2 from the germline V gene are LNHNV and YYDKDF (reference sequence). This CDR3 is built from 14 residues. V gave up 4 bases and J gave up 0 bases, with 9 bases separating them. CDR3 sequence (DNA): TGTGCCACCAGCACCGCGACAGCTAACTATGGCTACACCTTC. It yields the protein CATSTATANYGYTF.

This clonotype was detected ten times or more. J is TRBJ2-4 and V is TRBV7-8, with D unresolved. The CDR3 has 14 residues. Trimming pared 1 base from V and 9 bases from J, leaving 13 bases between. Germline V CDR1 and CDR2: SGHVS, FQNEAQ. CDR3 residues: CASSLVAISPIQYF. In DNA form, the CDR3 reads TGTGCCAGCAGCTTAGTGGCGATCTCCCCCATTCAGTACTTC.

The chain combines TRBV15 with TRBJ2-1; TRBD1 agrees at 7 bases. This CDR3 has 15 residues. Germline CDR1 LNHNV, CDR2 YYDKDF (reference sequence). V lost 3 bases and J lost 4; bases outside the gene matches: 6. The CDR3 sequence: CATSRDGQVYNEQFF. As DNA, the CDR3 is TGTGCCACCAGCAGGGACGGACAGGTTTACAATGAGCAGTTCTTC.

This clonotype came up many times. CDR3 loop: CASRTSGAGPNEQFF. The CDR3 bases are TGCGCCAGCAGGACTAGCGGGGCGGGTCCCAATGAGCAGTTCTTC. This chain joins TRBV5-1 and TRBJ2-1; 11 nucleotides line up with TRBD2. The CDR3 contains 15 residues. V trimming: 5 bases; J trimming: 6 bases; junction bases outside the gene matches: 7. Germline-derived CDR1 and CDR2 are SGHRS and YFSETQ.

CDR3 sequence reads: CASRGDRNYEQYF. The DNA of the CDR3 is TGTGCCAGCAGAGGCGACAGGAACTACGAGCAGTACTTC. The chain couples TRBV2 to TRBJ2-7; D may be TRBD1 (6 bases). V lost 6 bases, J lost 3 bases, and 12 bases lay in between. CDR1 and CDR2 (germline): SNHLY, FYNNEI. The CDR3 loop spans 13 amino acids.

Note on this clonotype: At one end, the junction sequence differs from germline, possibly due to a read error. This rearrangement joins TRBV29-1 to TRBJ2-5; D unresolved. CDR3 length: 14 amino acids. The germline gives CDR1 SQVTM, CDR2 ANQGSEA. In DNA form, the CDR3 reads TGCAGCGTTGGGACCCTAGGGCAACAGCCCATCAAGGACTTC. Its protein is CSVGTLGQQPIKDF.

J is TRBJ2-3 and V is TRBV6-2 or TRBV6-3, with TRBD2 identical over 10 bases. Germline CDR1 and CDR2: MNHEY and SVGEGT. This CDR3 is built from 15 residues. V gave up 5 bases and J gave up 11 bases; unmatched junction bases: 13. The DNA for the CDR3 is TGTGCCAGCAGTCTACCGGCGACTAGCGGGTGGCTGCAGTATTTT. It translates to CASSLPATSGWLQYF.

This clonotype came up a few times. CDR3 loop: CASSQDLGNTEAFF. The CDR3 DNA reads as TGTGCCAGCAGCCAAGACTTGGGGAACACTGAAGCTTTCTTT. The chain has TRBV3-1 and TRBJ1-1, with unresolved D. The CDR3 length is 14 residues. From germline, CDR1 is LGHDT and CDR2 YNNKEL (reference sequence). Trimming took off 0 bases at V and 1 base at J, with 6 bases between the two ends.

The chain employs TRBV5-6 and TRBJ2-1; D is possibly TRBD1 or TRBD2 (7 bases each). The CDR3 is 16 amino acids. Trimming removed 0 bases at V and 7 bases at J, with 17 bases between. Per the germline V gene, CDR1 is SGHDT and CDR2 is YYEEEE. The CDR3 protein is CASSLEGQGGRNEQFF. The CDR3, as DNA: TGTGCCAGCAGCTTGGAGGGCCAGGGGGGGAGGAATGAGCAGTTCTTC.

For the CDR3, the DNA is TGTGCCATCTCGGGGCAGGGAAGCACCCAAGAGACCCAGTACTTC. Its translation is CAISGQGSTQETQYF. V and J are TRBV6-1 and TRBJ2-5; either TRBD1 or TRBD2 may fit D (5 bases each). The CDR3 sequence is 15 residues long. In germline, CDR1 is MNHNS, CDR2 SASEGT. The V gene lost 10 bases and the J gene lost 1 base, with 19 bases spanning the gap.

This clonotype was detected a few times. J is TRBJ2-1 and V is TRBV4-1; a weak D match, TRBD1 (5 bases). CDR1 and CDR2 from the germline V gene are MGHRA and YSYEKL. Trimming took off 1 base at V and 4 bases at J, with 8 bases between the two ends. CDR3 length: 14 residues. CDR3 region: CASSQVGLYNEQFF. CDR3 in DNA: TGCGCCAGCAGCCAAGTGGGGCTATACAATGAGCAGTTCTTC.

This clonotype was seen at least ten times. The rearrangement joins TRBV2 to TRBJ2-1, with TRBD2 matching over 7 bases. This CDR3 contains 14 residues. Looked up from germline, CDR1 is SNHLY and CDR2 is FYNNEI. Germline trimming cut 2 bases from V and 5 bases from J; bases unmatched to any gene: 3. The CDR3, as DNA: TGTGCCAGCAGTGAACTAGCGGCAAACAATGAGCAGTTCTTC. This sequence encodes CASSELAANNEQFF.

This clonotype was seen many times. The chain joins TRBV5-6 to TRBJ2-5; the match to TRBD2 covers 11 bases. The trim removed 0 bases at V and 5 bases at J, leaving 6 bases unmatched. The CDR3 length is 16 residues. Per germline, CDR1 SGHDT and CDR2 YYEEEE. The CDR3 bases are TGTGCCAGCAGCTTGGAGCTAGCGGGAGGACCTGAGACCCAGTACTTC. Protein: CASSLELAGGPETQYF.

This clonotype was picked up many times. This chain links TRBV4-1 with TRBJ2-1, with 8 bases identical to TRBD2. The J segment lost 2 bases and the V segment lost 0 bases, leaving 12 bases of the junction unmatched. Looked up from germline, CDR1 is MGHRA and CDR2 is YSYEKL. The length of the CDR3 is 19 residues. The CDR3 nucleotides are TGCGCCAGCAGCCAAGAACCTGGGCTGAGCGGGAGCGCCTACAATGAGCAGTTCTTC. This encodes CASSQEPGLSGSAYNEQFF.

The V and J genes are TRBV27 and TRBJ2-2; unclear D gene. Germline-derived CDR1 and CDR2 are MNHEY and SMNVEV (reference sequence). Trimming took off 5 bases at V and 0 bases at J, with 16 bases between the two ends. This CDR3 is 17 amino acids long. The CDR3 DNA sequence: TGTGCCAGCAGTCCCCCGGTGGCAGACCCGAACACCGGGGAGCTGTTTTTT. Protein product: CASSPPVADPNTGELFF.

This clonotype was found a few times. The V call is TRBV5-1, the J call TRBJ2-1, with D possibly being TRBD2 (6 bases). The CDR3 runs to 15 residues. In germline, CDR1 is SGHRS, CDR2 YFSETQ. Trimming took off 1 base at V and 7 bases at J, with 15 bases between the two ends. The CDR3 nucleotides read TGCGCCAGCAGCTTGTCGGGAGAGAGACTTAATGAGCAGTTCTTC. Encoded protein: CASSLSGERLNEQFF.

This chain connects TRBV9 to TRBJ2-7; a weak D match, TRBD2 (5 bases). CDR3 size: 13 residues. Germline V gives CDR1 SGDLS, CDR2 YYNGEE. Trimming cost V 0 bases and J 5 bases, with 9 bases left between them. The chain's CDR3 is CASSVVPEDEQYF. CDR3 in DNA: TGTGCCAGCAGCGTAGTCCCGGAGGACGAGCAGTACTTC.

CDR3 sequence: CASSSTWDTYGYTF. For the CDR3, the DNA is TGTGCCAGCAGCTCGACTTGGGACACCTATGGCTACACCTTC. The gene calls are TRBV7-9 and TRBJ1-2, with D tentatively TRBD1 (6 bases). Germline V CDR1 and CDR2: SEHNR, FQNEAQ (reference sequence). The CDR3 is made up of 14 amino acids. V was trimmed by 4 bases and J by 4 bases, leaving 13 bases between them.

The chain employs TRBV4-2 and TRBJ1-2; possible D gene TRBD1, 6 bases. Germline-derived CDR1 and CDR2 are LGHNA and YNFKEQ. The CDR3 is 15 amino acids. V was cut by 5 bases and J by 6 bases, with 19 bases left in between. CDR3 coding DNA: TGTGCCAGCAGCGGCCAGCCCTCTGCAGGGGATGGCTACACCTTC. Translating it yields CASSGQPSAGDGYTF.

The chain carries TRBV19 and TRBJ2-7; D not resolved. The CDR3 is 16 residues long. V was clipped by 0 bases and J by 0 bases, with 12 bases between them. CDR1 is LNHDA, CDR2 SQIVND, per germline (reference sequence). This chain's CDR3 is CASSIDPHESSYEQYF. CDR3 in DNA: TGTGCCAGTAGTATAGACCCCCACGAGAGCTCCTACGAGCAGTACTTC. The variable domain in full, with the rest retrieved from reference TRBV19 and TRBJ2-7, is DGGITQSPKYLFRKEGQNVTLSCEQNLNHDAMYWYRQDPGQGLRLIYYSQIVNDFQKGDIAEGYSVSREKKESFPLTVTSAQKNPTAFYLCASSIDPHESSYEQYFGPGTRLTVT.

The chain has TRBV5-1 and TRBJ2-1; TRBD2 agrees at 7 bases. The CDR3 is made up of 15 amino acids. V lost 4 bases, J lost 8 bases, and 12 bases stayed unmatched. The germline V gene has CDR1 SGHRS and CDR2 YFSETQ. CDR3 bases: TGCGCCAGCAGCAAAGCCGGGACTATAGGTCATGAGCAGTTCTTC. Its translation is CASSKAGTIGHEQFF.